What follows are 10 T cell receptor beta chains derived from one specimen sequenced in a study of human T cells and chemical hapten exposure. The time point: patch test 2, 6 weeks after DPC sensitization. Described treatment: therapeutic diphenylcyclopropenone sensitization with weekly scalp DPC. TCRdb ran MiXCR on the RACE reads and lists one entry per CDR3 protein. The table shows approximately 82,000 distinct CDR3 sequences, with more than 6.5% occurring only once. Source: whole blood, taken in connection with sensitization to the hapten diphenylcyclopropenone (DPC). Receptors were obtained from a woman between 25 and 40 years old with alopecia areata. Some clones in this sample may be carry-over from other donors' samples.

The chain is built from TRBV12-3 or TRBV12-4 and TRBJ1-5, with TRBD1 matching over 9 bases. V was pared by 1 base and J by 4 bases, with 8 bases of the junction left unmatched. This CDR3 has 17 amino acids. This chain's CDR3 is CASSLGTGTGLNQPQHF. The CDR3 region has the DNA TGTGCCAGCAGTTTAGGAACTGGGACAGGGCTTAATCAGCCCCAGCATTTT.

This clonotype was observed many times. This chain uses TRBV2 with TRBJ1-2; D is unresolved. This CDR3 spans 13 amino acids. With 9 bases removed from V and 6 bases from J, the gap between germline ends came to 17 bases. Germline-derived CDR1 and CDR2 are SNHLY and FYNNEI. The CDR3, as DNA: TGTGCCAGTAAGAAAGAGGACTTAGATGGCTACACCTTC. It translates to CASKKEDLDGYTF.

This clonotype was counted many times. The chain joins TRBV12-3 or TRBV12-4 to TRBJ2-3, with TRBD2 matching over 14 bases. This CDR3 spans 14 amino acids. V lost 6 bases and J lost 4; bases outside the gene matches: 0. The CDR3 spells CASRTSGGADTQYF. The CDR3 nucleotides are TGTGCCAGCAGGACTAGCGGGGGGGCAGATACGCAGTATTTT.

This clonotype was detected ten times or more. The gene calls are TRBV27 and TRBJ1-5; the match to TRBD1 covers 8 bases. This CDR3 region has 16 residues. Germline-derived CDR1 and CDR2 are MNHEY and SMNVEV (reference sequence). The ends lost 6 bases at V and 5 bases at J; junction bases unmatched: 12. This chain's CDR3 is CASRKTTGATDQPQHF. CDR3 nucleotides: TGTGCCAGCAGAAAAACGACAGGGGCCACCGATCAGCCCCAGCATTTT.

This clonotype was seen ten or more times. The gene calls are TRBV11-2 and TRBJ2-1, with 13 positions matching TRBD2. The CDR3 covers 17 residues. The V gene's germline CDR1 is SGHAT and CDR2 FQNNGV. With V trimmed by 1 base and J by 5 bases, 5 bases remained unmatched. CDR3 in amino acids: CASSLVPTSGGDNEQFF. DNA of the CDR3: TGTGCCAGCAGCTTAGTCCCTACTAGCGGGGGGGACAATGAGCAGTTCTTC.

This clonotype was observed a handful of times. The rearrangement joins TRBV9 to TRBJ1-5; 9 bases match TRBD1. CDR1 is SGDLS and CDR2 is YYNGEE in the germline V gene. The CDR3 consists of 15 residues. V gave up 4 bases and J gave up 5 bases; unmatched junction bases: 7. The CDR3 DNA reads TGTGCCAGCAGCCCAGGGACAGGGCCAGATCAGCCCCAGCATTTT. It codes for CASSPGTGPDQPQHF. Full variable domain (outside the CDR3, taken from reference TRBV9 and TRBJ1-5): DSGVTQTPKHLITATGQRVTLRCSPRSGDLSVYWYQQSLDQGLQFLIQYYNGEERAKGNILERFSAQQFPDLHSELNLSSLELGDSALYFCASSPGTGPDQPQHFGDGTRLSIL.

V and J are TRBV7-7 and TRBJ2-2; no clear D gene. The germline V gene has CDR1 SSHAT and CDR2 FNYEAQ (reference sequence). The CDR3 is 10 amino acids. The V and J ends lost 8 bases and 6 bases respectively, with 4 bases between them. The CDR3 DNA reads as TGTGCCAGCGGATCCGGGGAGCTGTTTTTT. Protein product: CASGSGELFF.

This clonotype was observed at least ten times. The CDR3 bases are TGCAGCGTTGAACTGGGACAGACAGGGGTCCGGGAGCTGTTTTTT. As protein: CSVELGQTGVRELFF. The chain combines TRBV29-1 with TRBJ2-2, with 8 nucleotides matching TRBD1. The CDR3 has 15 amino acids. Per the germline V gene, CDR1 is SQVTM and CDR2 is ANQGSEA. J was trimmed by 9 bases and V by 2 bases; bases with no gene match: 11.

This clonotype was detected ten times or more. This chain connects TRBV20-1 to TRBJ2-3, with D possibly being TRBD1 or TRBD2 (5 bases each). The CDR3 is made up of 15 amino acids. Germline V gives CDR1 DFQATT, CDR2 SNEGSKA (reference sequence). Trimming cost V 3 bases and J 0 bases, with 13 bases left between them. CDR3 coding DNA: TGCAGTGCTAGGCCTGGGGGAACTAGCACAGATACGCAGTATTTT. Amino acids: CSARPGGTSTDTQYF.

This sequence joins TRBV11-1 and TRBJ1-1, with no clear D. This CDR3 is built from 13 residues. The germline CDR1 and CDR2 sequences are SGHAT and FQDESV (reference sequence). Trimming cost V 1 base and J 10 bases, with 13 bases left between them. DNA of the CDR3: TGTGCCAGCAGCTTAGAGACCAGGAGCCTAGCTTTCTTT. Its protein product is CASSLETRSLAFF.